The sequence of this T cell receptor beta chain was determined in a study of blood T cell repertoires in COVID-19. Authors' methods: Reference gene primer amplification gave nucleated cell count estimates. Using immunoSEQ multiplex PCR, the repertoire was profiled, and TCRdb retains in-frame clones only, with some absent. V, J and clone size were drawn from that table, and D and trimming were deduced from the DNA. The sample records roughly 240,000 clones, roughly 85% being singletons. The junction had 7 bases not matched to a gene; V was cut back by 5 bases and J by 3 bases. Per the germline V gene, CDR1 is SGHTA and CDR2 is FQGNSA. The length of the CDR3 is 15 residues.

The sample taken for sequencing was PBMCs or T cells enriched from blood (not recorded which). The TCR comes from a woman between 50 and 59 years old with acute COVID-19. The chain recombines TRBV7-2 with TRBJ1-2; TRBD1 matches at 9 bases. CDR3 DNA sequence: TGTGCCAGCAGCACCCACAGGGGGCCGGACTATGGCTACACCTTC. It translates to CASSTHRGPDYGYTF.